Shown below are 3 T cell receptor beta chains from a single sample sequenced in a study of cytomegalovirus exposure and HLA in healthy donors. Sequencing was performed with immunoSEQ multiplex PCR; in TCRdb, only in-frame clones are kept and a portion is missing. The data hold about 73,000 clones, with roughly 90% observed a single time. The sequenced sample was PBMCs. Every receptor here comes from a woman aged 18-29 years in good health and CMV-seropositive.

The chain has TRBV19 and TRBJ2-3, with D perhaps TRBD2 (6 bases). Germline V lookup: CDR1 LNHDA, CDR2 SQIVND (reference sequence). This CDR3 is built from 15 residues. The V and J ends lost 3 bases and 1 base respectively, with 11 bases between them. The CDR3 DNA sequence: TGTGCCAGTAGTATGGACCCGGGAGGCACAGATACGCAGTATTTT. Its protein is CASSMDPGGTDTQYF.

J is TRBJ2-1 and V is TRBV4-2; D is unclear. This CDR3 has 15 residues. Per germline, CDR1 LGHNA and CDR2 YNFKEQ. V lost 0 bases, J lost 0 bases, and 6 bases lay in between. CDR3 protein: CASSQEASSYNEQFF. The CDR3 region has the DNA TGTGCCAGCAGCCAAGAGGCCAGCTCCTACAATGAGCAGTTCTTC.

The rearrangement uses TRBV28 and TRBJ2-3; the D is unclear. The CDR3 sequence is 14 residues long. The V gene lost 3 bases and the J gene lost 6 bases, with 13 bases spanning the gap. CDR1 is MDHEN, CDR2 SYDVKM, per germline. CDR3 protein: CASSFSTQQDTQYF. In nucleotides, the CDR3 is TGTGCCAGCAGTTTTTCGACCCAACAGGATACGCAGTATTTT. The variable domain in full, with the rest retrieved from reference TRBV28 and TRBJ2-3, is DVKVTQSSRYLVKRTGEKVFLECVQDMDHENMFWYRQDPGLGLRLIYFSYDVKMKEKGDIPEGYSVSREKKERFSLILESASTNQTSMYLCASSFSTQQDTQYFGPGTRLTVL.